This record covers a single T cell receptor beta chain. Its antigen is unidentified. The entry originates in a study of cytomegalovirus exposure and HLA in healthy donors. Looking at the study overall: A previous analysis identified around 120 million unique TCR beta sequences derived from roughly 190 million T cells. General study results and limits: A later look showed TCR association rates differing by HLA locus, highest for DRB1 and lowest for HLA-C. A prior analysis recorded that most TCR beta V segments were productive about 87% or about 30% of the time.

Germline V CDR1 and CDR2: KGHSH, LQKENI. The CDR3 is 12 residues long. Trimming stripped 5 bases from V and 0 bases from J, with 3 bases between. 13 Jbeta primers and 60 Vbeta primers were used for the PCR. Data came from immunoSEQ multiplex PCR; TCRdb stores just in-frame clones and leaves some out. The data hold some 120,000 clones, with roughly 69% observed a single time. This receptor was identified in a woman in her twenties or thirties in good health and CMV-seronegative. V and J are TRBV18 and TRBJ2-3, with unresolved D. Sequences were obtained from PBMCs. Here the CDR3 reads CASSTSTDTQYF. As DNA, the CDR3 is TGTGCCAGCTCAACTAGCACAGATACGCAGTATTTT.